This TCR beta chain emerged from a study of T cells after yellow fever vaccination. Study-level information: Fractions low in cell number were prepared with SMART-Seq v4 Ultra Low Input.

TCRdb independently ran MiXCR on the 5' RACE reads; one entry per CDR3 protein. The profile covers about 330,000 distinct CDR3 sequences, with roughly 8.4% appearing a single time and approximately 15% taken by the ten largest. This clonotype has just a few counts. The specimen was PBMCs, collected roughly 47 days after the first yellow fever vaccination. This clonotype originated in a man younger than 35 who received the YFV17D yellow fever vaccine.

CDR3 sequence reads: CASSFIGNTEAFF. CDR3 in DNA: TGTGCCAGCAGCTTTATTGGGAACACTGAAGCTTTCTTT. The J gene is TRBJ1-1, the V gene TRBV5-6; D gene unclear. This CDR3 comprises 13 residues. V was clipped by 2 bases and J by 1 base, with 6 bases between them. The germline gives CDR1 SGHDT, CDR2 YYEEEE.